Below, 13 T cell receptor beta chains from the same sample are listed, as sequenced in a study of T cells in tuberculosis. The time point here: new active TB diagnosis, blood taken before or within 7 days of starting treatment. Assay: immunoSEQ multiplex PCR; the TCRdb copy retains only in-frame clones and omits some. This table has approximately 53,000 clones, 90% to 95% appearing once. Material: PBMCs, obtained at tuberculosis diagnosis. These receptors all come from an adult with tuberculosis.

This chain connects TRBV4-3 to TRBJ1-3; 10 bases align to TRBD1. Germline CDR1 LGHNA, CDR2 YSLEER. CDR3 size: 15 residues. The V gene end was trimmed by 1 base and the J gene end by 4 bases; junction bases not matched to a gene: 1. DNA for the CDR3: TGCGCCAGCAGCCAAGTGACAGGGGGCGGAAACACCATATATTTT. Protein product: CASSQVTGGGNTIYF.

The chain recombines TRBV30 with TRBJ1-2, with 9 nucleotides matching TRBD1. The germline CDR1 and CDR2 sequences are GTSNPN and SVGIG (reference sequence). CDR3 size: 12 residues. V lost 4 bases to trimming and J lost 4 bases; unmatched junction nucleotides: 1. CDR3 amino acids: CAWKTGGYGYTF. The DNA of the CDR3 is TGTGCCTGGAAGACAGGGGGCTATGGCTACACCTTC.

The chain links TRBV6-1 to TRBJ1-1; 7 nucleotides agree with TRBD1. This CDR3 has 14 residues. Germline values: CDR1 MNHNS, CDR2 SASEGT. V lost 6 bases to trimming and J lost 2 bases; unmatched junction nucleotides: 6. CDR3 in amino acids: CASRGVGGNTEAFF. CDR3 DNA sequence: TGTGCCAGCAGGGGCGTAGGGGGCAACACTGAAGCTTTCTTT.

The chain couples TRBV11-3 to TRBJ2-1; the D gene is possibly TRBD2 (5 bases). There are 17 residues in the CDR3. Per germline, CDR1 SGHNT and CDR2 YENEEA. Trimming cost V 5 bases and J 13 bases, with 30 bases left between them. Here the CDR3 reads CASSPRARGNSAVPQFF. DNA for the CDR3: TGTGCCAGCAGCCCTAGGGCACGGGGTAATTCGGCCGTTCCACAGTTCTTC.

V is TRBV30 and J is TRBJ2-1; 8 bases are shared with TRBD1. There are 15 residues in the CDR3. CDR1 and CDR2 from the germline V gene are GTSNPN and SVGIG (reference sequence). Unmatched junction bases numbered 8, after V lost 3 bases and J lost 4 bases. The CDR3 loop reads CAWRGLDRGYNEQFF. The CDR3 coding sequence is TGTGCCTGGAGGGGACTCGACAGGGGATACAATGAGCAGTTCTTC.

The gene calls are TRBV28 and TRBJ2-1; D is possibly TRBD2 (7 bases). Trimming shortened V by 2 bases and J by 13 bases, and 9 bases separated the two germline ends. The V gene's germline CDR1 is MDHEN and CDR2 SYDVKM. The CDR3 consists of 11 residues. The CDR3 region has the DNA TGTGCCAGCAGTTTAGCGGGGGCCCAGTTCTTC. Translated, it gives CASSLAGAQFF.

The J gene is TRBJ2-7, the V gene TRBV11-2; D may be TRBD2 (7 bases). V dropped 3 bases and J dropped 5 bases, with 14 bases sitting between them. The CDR3 contains 14 residues. Germline CDR1 SGHAT, CDR2 FQNNGV. Here the CDR3 reads CASSFWGGRDEQYF. The CDR3 DNA is TGTGCCAGCAGCTTTTGGGGGGGCCGGGACGAGCAGTACTTC.

The chain recombines TRBV10-3 with TRBJ1-5, with D maybe TRBD1 (6 bases). This CDR3 spans 19 amino acids. V lost 0 bases and J 2 bases, leaving 20 bases between the germline ends. Germline loops: CDR1 ENHRY, CDR2 SYGVKD. The CDR3 nucleotides read TGTGCCATCAGTGAGTCAGGCAGGGGATGGGATATCGGCAATCAGCCCCAGCATTTT. Translation: CAISESGRGWDIGNQPQHF.

The V and J genes are TRBV6-4 and TRBJ2-1; 8 bases match TRBD2. The germline gives CDR1 MRHNA, CDR2 SNTAGT. Germline trimming cut 5 bases from V and 6 bases from J; bases unmatched to any gene: 6. This CDR3 has 14 amino acids. The CDR3 reads CASSSGSTANEQFF. The DNA of the CDR3 is TGTGCCAGCAGTAGCGGGAGTACAGCCAATGAGCAGTTCTTC.

The chain uses TRBV29-1 and TRBJ1-1; TRBD1 matches at 11 bases. This CDR3 comprises 14 residues. Per germline, CDR1 SQVTM and CDR2 ANQGSEA. V shed 4 bases and J 1 base; nucleotides not matched to a gene: 2. The CDR3 DNA reads as TGCAGCGTTGTTGGGACAGGGGGGAACACTGAAGCTTTCTTT. Amino acids: CSVVGTGGNTEAFF.

This chain links TRBV5-1 with TRBJ1-2; 7 bases are a match to TRBD1. The J segment lost 8 bases and the V segment lost 0 bases, leaving 10 bases of the junction unmatched. The CDR3 has 15 residues. Germline CDR1 reads SGHRS; CDR2 reads YFSETQ. CDR3 sequence: CASSLEGTANFGYTF. CDR3 coding DNA: TGCGCCAGCAGCTTGGAAGGGACAGCGAATTTCGGCTACACCTTC.

The chain is built from TRBV5-6 and TRBJ1-2, with D perhaps matching TRBD1 (6 bases). The CDR3 consists of 15 residues. Germline CDR1 reads SGHDT; CDR2 reads YYEEEE. The V end was cut by 4 bases, the J end by 3 bases, with 16 bases between. This CDR3 reads CASSGSGTNHYGYTF. CDR3 nucleotides: TGTGCCAGCAGCGGCAGCGGGACAAATCACTATGGCTACACCTTC.

V gene TRBV18 combines with J gene TRBJ1-2; D is undetermined. Germline V lookup: CDR1 KGHSH, CDR2 LQKENI. V was pared by 3 bases and J by 4 bases, with 12 bases between. The CDR3 has 14 residues. The CDR3 protein is CASSPFDSIYGYTF. As DNA, the CDR3 is TGTGCCAGCTCACCCTTTGACTCTATCTATGGCTACACCTTC.